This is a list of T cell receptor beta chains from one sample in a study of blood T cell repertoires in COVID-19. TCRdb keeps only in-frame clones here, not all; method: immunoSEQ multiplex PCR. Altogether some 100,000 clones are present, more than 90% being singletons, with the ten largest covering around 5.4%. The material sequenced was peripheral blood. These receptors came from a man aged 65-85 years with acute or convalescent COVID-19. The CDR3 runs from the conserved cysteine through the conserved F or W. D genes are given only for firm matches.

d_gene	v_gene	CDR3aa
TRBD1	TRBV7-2	CASSLAVDRAYTF
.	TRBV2	CASSELGGGYGYTF
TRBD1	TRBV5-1	CASSLGTGIYEQYF
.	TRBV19	CASSIGGGENTEAFF
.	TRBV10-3	CAISGQTYEQYF
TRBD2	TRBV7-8	CASSFLAGRAYF
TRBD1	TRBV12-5	CASGYGTGGSYEQYF
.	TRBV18	CASSSTPGRNEQFF
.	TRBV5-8	CASSFLASRSYNEQFF
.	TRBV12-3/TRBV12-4	CASSLMEYEQYF
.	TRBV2	CASSGAGADYGYTF